This T cell receptor (beta chain) was observed in a study of PD-L1 blockade in urothelial cancer. Study-wide background: Patients initiated atezolizumab around 2014 at 1,200 mg intravenously every 3 weeks. Blood was analyzed 3 weeks (second dose) and 6 weeks after treatment start.

After removal of 0 bases from V and 2 bases from J, the junction contained 7 bases not matched to a gene. The CDR3 runs to 18 residues. Per the germline V gene, CDR1 is SEHNR and CDR2 is FQNEAQ (reference sequence). Stated time point: peripheral blood 6 weeks after treatment start. Each PCR had synthetic TCR analog templates added to it as a spike-in. Produced via immunoSEQ multiplex PCR; TCRdb's table is partial and in-frame only. The table has about 120,000 clones, less than 95% seen once. The starting material was PBMCs, obtained around atezolizumab (anti-PD-L1) treatment. The V gene is TRBV7-9, the J gene TRBJ2-3, with TRBD2 matching over 11 bases. The clonotype comes from a man between 60 and 75 years old with urothelial cancer. Written as DNA, the CDR3 is TGTGCCAGCAGCTTAGCGCCGGGACTAGCGGACCCCACAGATACGCAGTATTTT. This gives the protein CASSLAPGLADPTDTQYF.